The clone carrying this T cell receptor (beta chain) has ten or more counts. This sequence may be a read error, since a much larger clone differs from it by one base. Germline-derived CDR1 and CDR2 are SGHVS and FNYEAQ. The CDR3 totals 12 residues. Trimming shortened V by 1 base and J by 5 bases, and 6 bases separated the two germline ends. This specimen comes from a study of blood T cells in healthy people across ages. A second PCR of roughly 6 to 12 cycles used a sample-barcoded 5' primer and a J-beta primer mix. Every cDNA molecule bore a tag from a template-switch adaptor containing 12 random nucleotides. Every sample gave at least 2.5 million paired-end reads containing CDR3. One entry per CDR3 protein results from TCRdb running MiXCR on the 5' RACE reads. The table records about 1,500,000 distinct CDR3 sequences, 28% of them present only once.

The V and J genes are TRBV7-6 and TRBJ2-7; D is unresolved. The TCR originated in a woman aged 25 to 39 in good health. The sequenced sample consisted of blood. The CDR3 loop is CASSLGPNEQYF. DNA of the CDR3: TGTGCCAGCAGCTTAGGTCCCAACGAGCAGTACTTC.